This T cell receptor beta chain was sequenced in a study of T cells in Graves' hyperthyroidism and ophthalmopathy. Points from the study as a whole: Ophthalmopathy cases were set apart from stable hyperthyroidism by a 13 V-J model. In the blood, most expanded thyroid clonotypes above 0.001 appeared as well.

An absence of ophthalmopathy progression within 18 months meant stable Graves' hyperthyroidism. Trimming stripped 3 bases from V and 8 bases from J, with 7 bases between. The length of the CDR3 is 11 residues. The V gene's germline CDR1 is SEHNR and CDR2 FQNEAQ (reference sequence). In its sample, this clonotype was seen many times. Its target is not known. Researchers took RNA transcripts and amplified the TCR beta CDR3 regions from them. The TCR CDR3 first-round RT-PCR relied on the HTBI primer set. From the multiplex PCR reads, TCRdb called clonotypes with MiXCR, one entry per CDR3 protein. The sample holds under 700,000 distinct CDR3 sequences; 35% to 55% are singletons and the top ten take 6.5% to 9%.

This sequence originates from a woman in her late teens or twenties with Graves' hyperthyroidism. The V and J genes are TRBV7-9 and TRBJ1-1, with a tentative D call TRBD1 (5 bases). The sequencing input was peripheral blood or thyroid tissue (not recorded which). The CDR3 DNA reads as TGTGCCAGCAGCTTCAGGGTGGAAGCTTTCTTT. Its protein product is CASSFRVEAFF.